These T cell receptor beta chains were read from a single sample in a study of control samples from healthy donors and cancer patients. Clones were read by immunoSEQ multiplex PCR, and TCRdb kept only the in-frame ones, dropping some. The sample records roughly 90,000 clones, over 85% being singletons. Sequenced input: blood. The receptors derive from a woman in her thirties in good health. The CDR3 runs from the conserved cysteine through the conserved F or W. Each record gives: V gene, clone size, D gene, J gene, CDR3 protein, CDR3 DNA. D genes are given only for firm matches. Some rows have no size entry. The others give once, few or many, or a class for an expanded clone.

V: TRBV7-8
size: once
D: TRBD1
J: TRBJ2-3
CDR3: CASSSKGTGGADTQYF
DNA: TGTGCCAGCAGCTCAAAAGGGACAGGGGGAGCAGATACGCAGTATTTT

V: TRBV9
size: .
D: .
J: TRBJ2-3
CDR3: CASSVGPGYADTQYF
DNA: TGTGCCAGCAGCGTAGGGCCAGGGTACGCAGATACGCAGTATTTT

V: TRBV4-2
size: .
D: TRBD2
J: TRBJ2-3
CDR3: CASSQVVLADYTDTQYF
DNA: TGTGCCAGCAGCCAAGTTGTTCTAGCGGATTACACAGATACGCAGTATTTT

V: TRBV4-1
size: .
D: .
J: TRBJ2-3
CDR3: CASSHSPAASTDTQYF
DNA: TGCGCCAGCAGCCATAGCCCAGCAGCTAGCACAGATACGCAGTATTTT

V: TRBV9
size: .
D: TRBD2
J: TRBJ2-3
CDR3: CASSVGGGTTDTQYF
DNA: TGTGCCAGCAGCGTAGGCGGGGGTACCACAGATACGCAGTATTTT

V: TRBV29-1
size: .
D: .
J: TRBJ2-7
CDR3: CSVASKLRYEQYF
DNA: TGCAGCGTCGCCTCGAAGCTTCGTTACGAGCAGTACTTC

V: TRBV2
size: .
D: .
J: TRBJ1-1
CDR3: CASSDNRNTEAFF
DNA: TGTGCCAGCAGTGATAACAGGAACACTGAAGCTTTCTTT

V: TRBV13
size: once
D: .
J: TRBJ1-1
CDR3: CASSATENTEAFF
DNA: TGTGCCAGCAGCGCAACAGAGAACACTGAAGCTTTCTTT

V: TRBV6-2/TRBV6-3
size: .
D: .
J: TRBJ2-2
CDR3: CASSYSMGGAGELFF
DNA: TGTGCCAGCAGTTACTCGATGGGTGGCGCCGGGGAGCTGTTTTTT

V: TRBV9
size: .
D: .
J: TRBJ2-3
CDR3: CASSVDGITDTQYF
DNA: TGTGCCAGCAGCGTAGACGGAATCACAGATACGCAGTATTTT

V: TRBV24-1
size: .
D: TRBD1
J: TRBJ2-1
CDR3: CATSDWTGGIYNEQFF
DNA: TGTGCCACCAGTGATTGGACAGGGGGAATCTACAATGAGCAGTTCTTC

V: TRBV6-5
size: .
D: TRBD2
J: TRBJ2-7
CDR3: CASGRLAGVGYEQYF
DNA: TGTGCCAGCGGTAGGCTAGCGGGAGTAGGGTACGAGCAGTACTTC

V: TRBV11-1
size: .
D: .
J: TRBJ2-5
CDR3: CASSLVALEQETQYF
DNA: TGTGCCAGCAGCTTAGTAGCCCTAGAACAAGAGACCCAGTACTTC

V: TRBV2
size: .
D: .
J: TRBJ1-1
CDR3: CASSEQGGYTEAFF
DNA: TGTGCCAGCAGTGAGCAGGGAGGATATACTGAAGCTTTCTTT

V: TRBV28
size: .
D: .
J: TRBJ1-5
CDR3: CASRDKGYNPNAYRGNQPQHF
DNA: TGTGCCAGCAGAGATAAAGGCTATAACCCCAACGCGTATAGGGGCAATCAGCCCCAGCATTTT

V: TRBV13
size: .
D: .
J: TRBJ1-1
CDR3: CASSLRVEFGSEAFF
DNA: TGTGCCAGCAGCTTACGGGTCGAGTTTGGATCTGAAGCTTTCTTT

V: TRBV11-2
size: .
D: .
J: TRBJ1-1
CDR3: CASSPRGGPEWTEAFF
DNA: TGTGCCAGCAGCCCCCGAGGGGGGCCCGAGTGGACTGAAGCTTTCTTT

V: TRBV12-5
size: .
D: .
J: TRBJ1-1
CDR3: CASGLGRVTEAFF
DNA: TGTGCTAGTGGTTTGGGCAGGGTAACTGAAGCTTTCTTT

V: TRBV5-8
size: .
D: .
J: TRBJ1-6
CDR3: CASSPNRKNRSPLHF
DNA: TGTGCCAGCAGTCCAAACAGGAAGAATCGTTCACCCCTCCACTTT

V: TRBV5-4
size: .
D: TRBD2
J: TRBJ2-5
CDR3: CASTYGLAGQETQYF
DNA: TGTGCCAGCACCTACGGACTAGCGGGACAAGAGACCCAGTACTTC

V: TRBV7-6
size: .
D: .
J: TRBJ1-2
CDR3: CASSLGGLGGYTF
DNA: TGTGCCAGCAGCTTGGGAGGGTTGGGAGGCTACACCTTC

V: TRBV3-1/TRBV3-2
size: once
D: TRBD1
J: TRBJ1-2
CDR3: CASSQSDRGHRGYGYTF
DNA: TGTGCCAGCAGCCAAAGCGACAGGGGCCACCGGGGATATGGCTACACCTTC

V: TRBV24-1
size: .
D: TRBD1
J: TRBJ2-1
CDR3: CATSDSTGGFWFF
DNA: TGTGCCACCAGTGATTCGACAGGGGGTTTCTGGTTCTTC

V: TRBV12-3/TRBV12-4
size: .
D: .
J: TRBJ2-1
CDR3: CASSGYKWNEQFF
DNA: TGTGCCAGTAGCGGTTATAAATGGAATGAGCAGTTCTTC

V: TRBV28
size: .
D: TRBD1
J: TRBJ1-2
CDR3: CASSLDRQGPFYTF
DNA: TGTGCCAGCAGTTTAGACCGACAGGGCCCCTTTTACACCTTC

V: TRBV2
size: .
D: .
J: TRBJ1-4
CDR3: CASSEGGEKLFF
DNA: TGTGCCAGCAGTGAGGGGGGCGAAAAACTGTTTTTT

V: TRBV9
size: .
D: TRBD1
J: TRBJ1-2
CDR3: CASSVAGQGPLGKGYTF
DNA: TGTGCCAGCAGCGTAGCCGGACAGGGGCCGCTGGGAAAAGGCTACACCTTC

V: TRBV21-1
size: .
D: .
J: TRBJ2-1
CDR3: CASSKVGLAGGSYNEQFF
DNA: TGTGCCAGCAGCAAAGTGGGGCTAGCGGGAGGTTCCTACAATGAGCAGTTCTTC

V: TRBV10-3
size: once
D: .
J: TRBJ2-7
CDR3: CAISADTASYEQYF
DNA: TGTGCCATCAGCGCGGACACCGCCTCCTACGAGCAGTACTTC

V: TRBV7-3
size: .
D: .
J: TRBJ2-6
CDR3: CASSLRSGRGSGANVLTF
DNA: TGTGCCAGCAGCTTAAGGAGCGGCAGGGGATCTGGGGCCAACGTCCTGACTTTC

V: TRBV28
size: .
D: .
J: TRBJ2-6
CDR3: CASRRTTVSGANVLTF
DNA: TGTGCCAGCAGACGAACCACCGTCTCTGGGGCCAACGTCCTGACTTTC

V: TRBV10-3
size: .
D: .
J: TRBJ2-2
CDR3: CAISGSTGFTGELFF
DNA: TGTGCCATCAGCGGATCCACAGGGTTCACCGGGGAGCTGTTTTTT

V: TRBV19
size: .
D: .
J: TRBJ1-4
CDR3: CASSIKAFLRRSKEKLFF
DNA: TGTGCCAGTAGTATCAAGGCGTTTCTCCGAAGGAGCAAAGAAAAACTGTTTTTT

V: TRBV29-1
size: .
D: .
J: TRBJ1-1
CDR3: CSARDQNTEAFF
DNA: TGCAGCGCACGGGACCAGAACACTGAAGCTTTCTTT

V: TRBV20-1
size: .
D: TRBD1
J: TRBJ1-2
CDR3: CSASGTGLRYTF
DNA: TGCAGTGCTAGTGGGACAGGGCTGCGCTACACCTTC

V: TRBV11-2
size: once
D: TRBD1
J: TRBJ2-7
CDR3: CASSLGETGPVYEQYF
DNA: TGTGCCAGCAGCTTAGGCGAGACAGGGCCGGTCTACGAGCAGTACTTC

V: TRBV6-1
size: .
D: .
J: TRBJ1-5
CDR3: CASSEDVIGRAVQPQHF
DNA: TGTGCCAGCAGTGAAGATGTTATAGGACGGGCGGTTCAGCCCCAGCATTTT

V: TRBV2
size: .
D: .
J: TRBJ1-1
CDR3: CASTYQGNTEAFF
DNA: TGTGCCAGCACCTACCAGGGGAACACTGAAGCTTTCTTT

V: TRBV18
size: .
D: TRBD1
J: TRBJ2-5
CDR3: CASAPGGPETQYF
DNA: TGTGCCAGCGCGCCAGGGGGCCCGGAGACCCAGTACTTC

V: TRBV11-2
size: .
D: .
J: TRBJ1-1
CDR3: CASSSRLDTEAFF
DNA: TGTGCCAGCAGCTCCCGATTGGACACTGAAGCTTTCTTT

V: TRBV5-1
size: .
D: .
J: TRBJ2-1
CDR3: CASSLDLYNEQFF
DNA: TGCGCCAGCAGCTTGGACCTTTACAATGAGCAGTTCTTC

V: TRBV23-1
size: .
D: .
J: TRBJ1-4
CDR3: CASSQSKTALPTNEKLFF
DNA: TGCGCCAGCAGTCAATCGAAAACCGCGCTCCCAACTAATGAAAAACTGTTTTTT

V: TRBV19
size: .
D: TRBD1
J: TRBJ1-1
CDR3: CASTRDRGSTSEAFF
DNA: TGTGCCAGTACCCGGGACAGGGGGTCTACCAGTGAAGCTTTCTTT

V: TRBV6-4
size: once
D: TRBD2
J: TRBJ2-1
CDR3: CASSDSSGGNEQFF
DNA: TGTGCCAGCAGTGACTCTAGCGGGGGCAATGAGCAGTTCTTC

V: TRBV5-1
size: .
D: .
J: TRBJ2-7
CDR3: CASSVDVTYEQYF
DNA: TGCGCCAGCAGCGTAGACGTAACCTACGAGCAGTACTTC

V: TRBV7-9
size: few
D: .
J: TRBJ2-7
CDR3: CASSLVRNEQYF
DNA: TGTGCCAGCAGCTTAGTTCGTAACGAGCAGTACTTC

V: TRBV5-1
size: .
D: .
J: TRBJ1-1
CDR3: CASSLALNTEAFF
DNA: TGCGCCAGCAGCTTGGCATTGAACACTGAAGCTTTCTTT

V: TRBV7-9
size: .
D: .
J: TRBJ1-4
CDR3: CASSTGHPNEKLFF
DNA: TGTGCCAGCAGCACGGGACACCCTAATGAAAAACTGTTTTTT

V: TRBV30
size: .
D: .
J: TRBJ1-4
CDR3: CAWSVPRGGVHNEKLFF
DNA: TGTGCCTGGAGTGTACCGCGGGGCGGGGTTCATAATGAAAAACTGTTTTTT

V: TRBV19
size: .
D: .
J: TRBJ1-1
CDR3: CASSRPSEAFF
DNA: TGTGCCAGTAGCCGTCCCAGTGAAGCTTTCTTT

V: TRBV28
size: once
D: TRBD2
J: TRBJ2-2
CDR3: CASSLTGTRELFF
DNA: TGTGCCAGCAGTTTGACGGGGACTAGGGAGCTGTTTTTT

V: TRBV4-1
size: once
D: .
J: TRBJ1-4
CDR3: CASSQDGASTNEKLFF
DNA: TGCGCCAGCAGCCAAGATGGAGCTTCAACTAATGAAAAACTGTTTTTT